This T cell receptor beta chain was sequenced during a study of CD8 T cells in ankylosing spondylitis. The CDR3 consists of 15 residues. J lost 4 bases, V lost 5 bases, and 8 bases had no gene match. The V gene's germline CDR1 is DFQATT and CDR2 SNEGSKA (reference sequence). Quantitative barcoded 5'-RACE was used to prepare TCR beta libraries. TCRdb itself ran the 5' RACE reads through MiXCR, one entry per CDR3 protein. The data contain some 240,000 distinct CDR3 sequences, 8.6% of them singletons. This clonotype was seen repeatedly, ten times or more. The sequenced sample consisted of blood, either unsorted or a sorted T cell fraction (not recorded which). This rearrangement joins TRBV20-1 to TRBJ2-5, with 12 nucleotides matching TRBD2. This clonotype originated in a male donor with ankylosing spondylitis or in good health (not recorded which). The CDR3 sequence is CSAYGLAGHGETQYF. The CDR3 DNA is TGCAGTGCTTATGGACTAGCGGGGCACGGAGAGACCCAGTACTTC.